This T cell receptor (beta chain) was documented in a study of PD-1 blockade in classical Hodgkin lymphoma. V was clipped by 4 bases and J by 6 bases; unmatched bases: 6. CDR1 SGDLS and CDR2 YYNGEE come from the germline V gene. The CDR3 runs 14 residues. The time point denotes: cycle 4 day 1 (C4D1), after 6 weeks of nivolumab. All patients relapsed after autologous stem cell transplantation, and brentuximab vedotin exposure varied. Clones were sequenced by immunoSEQ multiplex PCR, and TCRdb holds only the in-frame ones, with some missing. This table holds fewer than 45,000 clones, roughly 70% found once.

The clonotype was recovered from a human donor with classical Hodgkin lymphoma. The specimen comprised peripheral blood mononuclear cells (PBMCs), sampled before the fourth cycle of nivolumab. The chain links TRBV9 to TRBJ2-3; 9 bases are a match to TRBD1. The DNA of the CDR3 is TGTGCCAGCAGCCCGGGACAGGGAGTCGATACGCAGTATTTT. Protein sequence: CASSPGQGVDTQYF.